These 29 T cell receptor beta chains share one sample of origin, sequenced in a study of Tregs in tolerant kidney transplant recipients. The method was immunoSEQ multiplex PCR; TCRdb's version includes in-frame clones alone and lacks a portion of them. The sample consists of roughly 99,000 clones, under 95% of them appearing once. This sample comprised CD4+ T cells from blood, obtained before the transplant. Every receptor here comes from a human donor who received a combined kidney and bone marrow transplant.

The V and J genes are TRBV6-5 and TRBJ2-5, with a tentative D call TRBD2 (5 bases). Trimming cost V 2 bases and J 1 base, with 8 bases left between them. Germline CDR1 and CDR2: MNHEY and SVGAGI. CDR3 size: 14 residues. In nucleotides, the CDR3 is TGTGCCAGCAGTTACGCGGGCCGCCAAGAGACCCAGTACTTC. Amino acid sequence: CASSYAGRQETQYF.

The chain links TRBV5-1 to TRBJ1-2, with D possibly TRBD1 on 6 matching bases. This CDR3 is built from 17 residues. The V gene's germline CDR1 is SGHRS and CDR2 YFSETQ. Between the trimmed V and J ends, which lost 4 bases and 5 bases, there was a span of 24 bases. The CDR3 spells CASSDQDSSKGEYGYTF. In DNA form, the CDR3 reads TGCGCCAGCAGCGACCAGGACAGTTCTAAAGGGGAGTATGGCTACACCTTC.

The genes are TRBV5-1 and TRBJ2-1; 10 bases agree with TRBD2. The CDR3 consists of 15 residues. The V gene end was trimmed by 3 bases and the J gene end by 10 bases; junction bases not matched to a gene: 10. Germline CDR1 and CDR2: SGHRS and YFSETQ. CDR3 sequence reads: CASSSGLASIVEQFF. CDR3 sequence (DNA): TGCGCCAGCAGCTCGGGACTAGCGTCGATCGTAGAGCAGTTCTTC. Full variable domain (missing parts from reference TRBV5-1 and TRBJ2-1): KAGVTQTPRYLIKTRGQQVTLSCSPISGHRSVSWYQQTPGQGLQFLFEYFSETQRNKGNFPGRFSGRQFSNSRSEMNVSTLELGDSALYLCASSSGLASIVEQFFGPGTRLTVL.

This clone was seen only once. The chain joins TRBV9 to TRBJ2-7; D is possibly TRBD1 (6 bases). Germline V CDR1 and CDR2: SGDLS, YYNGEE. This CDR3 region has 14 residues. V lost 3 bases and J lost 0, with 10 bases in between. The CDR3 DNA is TGTGCCAGCAGCGCCAGACAGGCCTCCTACGAGCAGTACTTC. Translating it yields CASSARQASYEQYF.

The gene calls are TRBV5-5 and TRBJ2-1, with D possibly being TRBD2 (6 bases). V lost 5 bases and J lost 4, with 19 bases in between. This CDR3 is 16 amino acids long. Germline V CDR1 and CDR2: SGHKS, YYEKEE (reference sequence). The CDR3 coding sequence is TGTGCCAGCAGTCCGGGTTGGCAGCGGGCTTACAATGAGCAGTTCTTC. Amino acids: CASSPGWQRAYNEQFF. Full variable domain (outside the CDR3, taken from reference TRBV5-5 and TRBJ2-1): DAGVTQSPTHLIKTRGQQVTLRCSPISGHKSVSWYQQVLGQGPQFIFQYYEKEERGRGNFPDRFSARQFPNYSSELNVNALLLGDSALYLCASSPGWQRAYNEQFFGPGTRLTVL.

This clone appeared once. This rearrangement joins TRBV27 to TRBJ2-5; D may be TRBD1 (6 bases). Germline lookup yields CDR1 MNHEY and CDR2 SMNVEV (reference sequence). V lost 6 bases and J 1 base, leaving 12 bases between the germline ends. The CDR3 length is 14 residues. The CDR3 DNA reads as TGTGCCAGCAGGAGTCAGGGGCGCCAAGAGACCCAGTACTTC. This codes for CASRSQGRQETQYF.

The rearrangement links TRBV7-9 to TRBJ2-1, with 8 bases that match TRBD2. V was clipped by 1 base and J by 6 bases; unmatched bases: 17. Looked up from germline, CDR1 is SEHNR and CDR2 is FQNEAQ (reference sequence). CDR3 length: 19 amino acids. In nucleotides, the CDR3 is TGTGCCAGCAGCTTAGTTTGGGGACGGGAGGGCCCTCGTAGCAATGAGCAGTTCTTC. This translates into CASSLVWGREGPRSNEQFF. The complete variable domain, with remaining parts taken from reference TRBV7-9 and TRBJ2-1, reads DTGVSQNPRHKITKRGQNVTFRCDPISEHNRLYWYRQTLGQGPEFLTYFQNEAQLEKSRLLSDRFSAERPKGSFSTLEIQRTEQGDSAMYLCASSLVWGREGPRSNEQFFGPGTRLTVL.

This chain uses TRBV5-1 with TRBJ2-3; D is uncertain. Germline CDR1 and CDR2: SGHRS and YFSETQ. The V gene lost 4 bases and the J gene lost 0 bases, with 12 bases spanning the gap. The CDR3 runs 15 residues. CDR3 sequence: CASSLTPGSTDTQYF. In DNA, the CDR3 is TGCGCCAGCAGCCTAACCCCTGGTAGCACAGATACGCAGTATTTT.

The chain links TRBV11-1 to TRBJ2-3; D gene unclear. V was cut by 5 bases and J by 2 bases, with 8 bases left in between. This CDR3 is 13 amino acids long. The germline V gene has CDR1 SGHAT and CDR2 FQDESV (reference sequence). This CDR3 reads CASSGHSTDTQYF. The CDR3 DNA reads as TGTGCCAGCAGCGGTCACTCCACAGATACGCAGTATTTT.

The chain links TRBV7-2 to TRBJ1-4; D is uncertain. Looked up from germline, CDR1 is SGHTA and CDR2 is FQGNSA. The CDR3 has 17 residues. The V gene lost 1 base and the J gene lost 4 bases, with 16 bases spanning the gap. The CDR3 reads CASSLVATGSYNEKLFF. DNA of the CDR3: TGTGCCAGCAGCTTAGTAGCCACCGGGTCATATAATGAAAAACTGTTTTTT.

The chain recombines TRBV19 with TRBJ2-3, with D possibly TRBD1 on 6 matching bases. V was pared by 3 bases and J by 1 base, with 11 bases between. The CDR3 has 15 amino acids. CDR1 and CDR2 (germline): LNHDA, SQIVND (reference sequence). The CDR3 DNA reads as TGTGCCAGTAGTATGCTGGGGGCGGGCACAGATACGCAGTATTTT. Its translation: CASSMLGAGTDTQYF.

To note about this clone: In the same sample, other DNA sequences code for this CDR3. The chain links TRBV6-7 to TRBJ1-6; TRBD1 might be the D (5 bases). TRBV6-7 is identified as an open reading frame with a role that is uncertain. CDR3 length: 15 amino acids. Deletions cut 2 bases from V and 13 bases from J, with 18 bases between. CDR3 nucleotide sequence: TGTGCCAGCAGTTACGGTGGCAGGGTAGGTTCCCCCCTCCACTTT. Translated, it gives CASSYGGRVGSPLHF.

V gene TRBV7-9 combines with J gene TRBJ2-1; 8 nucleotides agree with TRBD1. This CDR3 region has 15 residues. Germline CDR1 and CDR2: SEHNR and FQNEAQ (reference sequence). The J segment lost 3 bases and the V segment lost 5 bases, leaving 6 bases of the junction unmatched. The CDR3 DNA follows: TGTGCCAGCAGCACCCGGGACAGGAGCTACAATGAGCAGTTCTTC. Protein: CASSTRDRSYNEQFF. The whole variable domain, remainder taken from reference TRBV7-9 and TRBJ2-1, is DTGVSQNPRHKITKRGQNVTFRCDPISEHNRLYWYRQTLGQGPEFLTYFQNEAQLEKSRLLSDRFSAERPKGSFSTLEIQRTEQGDSAMYLCASSTRDRSYNEQFFGPGTRLTVL.

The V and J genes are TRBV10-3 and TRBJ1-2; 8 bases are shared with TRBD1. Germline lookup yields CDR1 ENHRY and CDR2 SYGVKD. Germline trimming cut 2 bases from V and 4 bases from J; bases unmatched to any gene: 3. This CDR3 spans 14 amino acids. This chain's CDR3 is CAISESTGGYGYTF. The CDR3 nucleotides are TGTGCCATCAGTGAGAGCACAGGGGGCTATGGCTACACCTTC.

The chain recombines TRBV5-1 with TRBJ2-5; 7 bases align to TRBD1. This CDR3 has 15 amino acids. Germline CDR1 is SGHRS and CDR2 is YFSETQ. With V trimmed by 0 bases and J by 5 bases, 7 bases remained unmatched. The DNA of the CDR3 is TGCGCCAGCAGCTTGGAGCGACAGGGTAGGGAGACCCAGTACTTC. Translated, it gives CASSLERQGRETQYF.

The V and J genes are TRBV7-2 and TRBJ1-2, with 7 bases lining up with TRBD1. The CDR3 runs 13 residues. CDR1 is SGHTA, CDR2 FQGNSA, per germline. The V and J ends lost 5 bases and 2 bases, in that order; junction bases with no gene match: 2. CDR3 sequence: CASSVQGNYGYTF. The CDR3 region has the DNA TGTGCCAGCAGCGTACAGGGGAACTATGGCTACACCTTC.

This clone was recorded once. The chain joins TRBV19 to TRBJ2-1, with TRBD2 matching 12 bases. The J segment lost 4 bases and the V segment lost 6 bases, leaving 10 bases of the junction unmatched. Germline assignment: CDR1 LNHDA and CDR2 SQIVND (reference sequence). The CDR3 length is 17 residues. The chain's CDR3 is CASSGTSGPRGYNEQFF. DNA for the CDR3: TGTGCCAGTAGCGGGACTAGCGGGCCTCGGGGATACAATGAGCAGTTCTTC. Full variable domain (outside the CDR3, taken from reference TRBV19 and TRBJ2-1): DGGITQSPKYLFRKEGQNVTLSCEQNLNHDAMYWYRQDPGQGLRLIYYSQIVNDFQKGDIAEGYSVSREKKESFPLTVTSAQKNPTAFYLCASSGTSGPRGYNEQFFGPGTRLTVL.

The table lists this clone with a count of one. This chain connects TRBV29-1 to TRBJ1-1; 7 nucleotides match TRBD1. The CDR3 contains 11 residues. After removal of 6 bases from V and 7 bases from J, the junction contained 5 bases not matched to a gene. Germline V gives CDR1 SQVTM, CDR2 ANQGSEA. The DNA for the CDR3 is TGCAGCGTCACACAGGGGAATGAAGCTTTCTTT. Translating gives CSVTQGNEAFF.

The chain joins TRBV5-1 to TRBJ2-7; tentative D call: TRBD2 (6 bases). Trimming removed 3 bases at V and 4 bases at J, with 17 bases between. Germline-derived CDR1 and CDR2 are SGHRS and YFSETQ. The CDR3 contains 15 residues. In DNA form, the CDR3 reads TGCGCCAGCAGCTCGGGACTGGCAAGACCGTACGAGCAGTACTTC. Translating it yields CASSSGLARPYEQYF.

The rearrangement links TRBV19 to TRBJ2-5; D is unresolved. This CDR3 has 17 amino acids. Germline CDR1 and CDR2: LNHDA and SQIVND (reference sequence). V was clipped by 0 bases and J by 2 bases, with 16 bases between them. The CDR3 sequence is CASSIDLVGVRQETQYF. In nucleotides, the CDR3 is TGTGCCAGTAGTATAGATCTAGTTGGTGTCAGACAAGAGACCCAGTACTTC.

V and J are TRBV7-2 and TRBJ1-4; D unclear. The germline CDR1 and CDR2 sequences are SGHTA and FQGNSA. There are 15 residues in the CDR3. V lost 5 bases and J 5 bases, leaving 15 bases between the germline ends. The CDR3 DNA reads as TGTGCCAGCAGCCTAGGGCAAAGTCCCAATGAAAAACTGTTTTTT. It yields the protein CASSLGQSPNEKLFF.

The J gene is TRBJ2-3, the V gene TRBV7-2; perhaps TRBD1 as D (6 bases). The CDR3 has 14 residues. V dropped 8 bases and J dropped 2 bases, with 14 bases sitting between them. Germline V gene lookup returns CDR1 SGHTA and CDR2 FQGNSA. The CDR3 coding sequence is TGTGCCAGCCTGAAGGGGGTCCTCACAGATACGCAGTATTTT. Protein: CASLKGVLTDTQYF.

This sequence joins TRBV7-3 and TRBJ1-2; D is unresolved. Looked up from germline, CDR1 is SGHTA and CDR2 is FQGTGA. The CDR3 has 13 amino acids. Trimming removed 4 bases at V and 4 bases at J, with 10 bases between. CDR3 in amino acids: CASSSDPSYGYTF. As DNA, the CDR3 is TGTGCCAGCAGCTCCGACCCTAGCTATGGCTACACCTTC.

CDR3 in DNA: TGTGCCAGCAGCTTATATGTAGCGGGGGCGGATACGCAGTATTTT. Residues: CASSLYVAGADTQYF. This chain links TRBV7-6 with TRBJ2-3; 9 bases are shared with TRBD2. Looked up from germline, CDR1 is SGHVS and CDR2 is FNYEAQ. This CDR3 comprises 15 residues. V gave up 2 bases and J gave up 6 bases; unmatched junction bases: 6. Supplemented by reference TRBV7-6 and TRBJ2-3, the full variable domain reads GAGVSQSPRYKVTKRGQDVALRCDPISGHVSLYWYRQALGQGPEFLTYFNYEAQQDKSGLPNDRFSAERPEGSISTLTIQRTEQRDSAMYRCASSLYVAGADTQYFGPGTRLTVL.

CDR3 in amino acids: CASSEAEVGANVLTF. CDR3 DNA: TGTGCCAGCAGTGAAGCGGAGGTTGGGGCCAACGTCCTGACTTTC. This rearrangement joins TRBV2 to TRBJ2-6, with D perhaps TRBD2 (5 bases). Trimming cost V 0 bases and J 3 bases, with 6 bases left between them. The CDR3 has 15 amino acids. Germline CDR1 SNHLY, CDR2 FYNNEI.

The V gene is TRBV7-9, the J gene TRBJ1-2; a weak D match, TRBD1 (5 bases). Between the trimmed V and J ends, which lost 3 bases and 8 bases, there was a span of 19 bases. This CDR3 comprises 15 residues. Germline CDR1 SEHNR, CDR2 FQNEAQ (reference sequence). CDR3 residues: CASSLGGPSFEGYTF. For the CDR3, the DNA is TGTGCCAGCAGCTTGGGGGGACCGAGCTTTGAAGGCTACACCTTC.

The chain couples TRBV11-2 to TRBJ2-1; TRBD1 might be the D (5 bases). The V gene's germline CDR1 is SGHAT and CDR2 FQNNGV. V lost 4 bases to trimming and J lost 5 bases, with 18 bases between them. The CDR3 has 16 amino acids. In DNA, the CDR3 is TGTGCCAGCAGCTCAACAGGACCCGTATTAAACAATGAGCAGTTCTTC. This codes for CASSSTGPVLNNEQFF.

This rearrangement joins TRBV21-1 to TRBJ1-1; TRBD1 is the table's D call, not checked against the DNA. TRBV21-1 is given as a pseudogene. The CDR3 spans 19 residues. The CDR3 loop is CASSRSDRTGNICGTEAFF. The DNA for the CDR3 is TGTGCCAGCAGCAGGTCTGATAGGACAGGGAACATTTGTGGCACTGAAGCTTTCTTT.

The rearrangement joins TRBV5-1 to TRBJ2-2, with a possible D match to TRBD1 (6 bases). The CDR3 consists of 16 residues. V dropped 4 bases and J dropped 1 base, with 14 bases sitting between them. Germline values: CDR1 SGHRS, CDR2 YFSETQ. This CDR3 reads CASSPQDRRNTGELFF. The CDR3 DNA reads TGCGCCAGCAGCCCCCAAGACAGGCGGAACACCGGGGAGCTGTTTTTT.